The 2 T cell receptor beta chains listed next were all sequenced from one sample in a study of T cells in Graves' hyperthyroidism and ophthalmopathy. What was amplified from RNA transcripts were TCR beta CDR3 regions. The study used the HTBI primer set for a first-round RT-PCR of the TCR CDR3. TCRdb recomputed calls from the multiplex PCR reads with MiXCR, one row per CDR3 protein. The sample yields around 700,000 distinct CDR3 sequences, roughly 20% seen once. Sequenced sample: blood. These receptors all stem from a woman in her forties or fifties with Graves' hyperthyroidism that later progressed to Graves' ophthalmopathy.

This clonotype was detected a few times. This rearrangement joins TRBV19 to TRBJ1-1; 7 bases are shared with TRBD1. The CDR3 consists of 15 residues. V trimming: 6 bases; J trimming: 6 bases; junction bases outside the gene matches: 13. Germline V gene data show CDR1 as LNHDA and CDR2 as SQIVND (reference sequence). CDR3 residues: CASSPVGRGDPEAFF. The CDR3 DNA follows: TGTGCCAGTAGCCCCGTAGGCAGGGGGGACCCTGAAGCTTTCTTT.

CDR3 residues: CASRPRIGADYGYTF. In DNA form, the CDR3 reads TGTGCCAGCAGACCCCGGATCGGGGCTGACTATGGCTACACCTTC. The chain recombines TRBV3-1 with TRBJ1-2; possibly TRBD1 for D (5 bases). Germline CDR1 is LGHDT and CDR2 is YNNKEL (reference sequence). This CDR3 spans 15 amino acids. Deletions cut 6 bases from V and 3 bases from J, with 17 bases between.